This TCR beta chain was sequenced in a study of radiation and T cells in renal cell carcinoma. Across the study: Nephrectomy followed 15 Gy stereotactic body radiation by 4 weeks.

The assay was immunoSEQ multiplex PCR, and TCRdb's table has in-frame clones only and misses some. The sample holds 150,000 or so clones; about 87% are singletons and the top ten take 4.1%. The time point denotes: baseline pretreatment blood. Sample treatment: 15 Gy SBRT to primary tumor, nephrectomy 4 weeks later. The patient's renal cell carcinoma had clear cell pathology. Germline lookup yields CDR1 SQVTM and CDR2 ANQGSEA. The V gene end was trimmed by 1 base and the J gene end by 0 bases; junction bases not matched to a gene: 7. The CDR3 spans 17 residues. Sample: blood, taken from a patient whose treatment included radiotherapy and nephrectomy. The V gene is TRBV29-1, the J gene TRBJ2-1; 9 positions match TRBD2. The receptor comes from a woman in her 70s with renal cell carcinoma. The CDR3 loop reads CSVEGIAGVSSYNEQFF. CDR3 nucleotides: TGCAGCGTTGAAGGAATAGCGGGGGTGAGCTCCTACAATGAGCAGTTCTTC.